The 7 T cell receptor beta chains in this list originate from one sample, sequenced in a study of blood T cell repertoires in COVID-19. This table comes from immunoSEQ multiplex PCR, and its TCRdb copy is limited to in-frame clones, with some not included. The table includes around 230,000 clones, about four fifths detected once. The sequencing sample was made of peripheral blood. Receptors originate from a woman aged 45-65 years with acute or convalescent COVID-19.

The genes are TRBV7-3 and TRBJ2-2, with D maybe TRBD1 (6 bases). The V end was cut by 2 bases, the J end by 5 bases, with 15 bases between. Germline loops: CDR1 SGHTA, CDR2 FQGTGA. The CDR3 consists of 16 residues. The CDR3 is CASSLLGGGATGELFF. Here the CDR3 DNA reads TGTGCCAGCAGCTTACTTGGGGGCGGTGCGACCGGGGAGCTGTTTTTT.

This chain links TRBV30 with TRBJ2-5, with no clear D. The CDR3 runs to 13 residues. The V gene's germline CDR1 is GTSNPN and CDR2 SVGIG (reference sequence). V lost 4 bases to trimming and J lost 6 bases, with 15 bases between them. CDR3 in DNA: TGTGCCTGGACCCTCCGAGTACAGAAGACCCAGTACTTC. Its protein product is CAWTLRVQKTQYF. Full variable domain (missing parts from reference TRBV30 and TRBJ2-5): SQTIHQWPATLVQPVGSPLSLECTVEGTSNPNLYWYRQAAGRGLQLLFYSVGIGQISSEVPQNLSASRPQDRQFILSSKKLLLSDSGFYLCAWTLRVQKTQYFGPGTRLLVL.

The rearrangement links TRBV2 to TRBJ1-1; D ambiguous. Germline-derived CDR1 and CDR2 are SNHLY and FYNNEI. This CDR3 is built from 14 residues. V was clipped by 7 bases and J by 7 bases, with 19 bases between them. CDR3 sequence: CASKQEGGSGEAFF. Here the CDR3 DNA reads TGTGCCAGCAAGCAGGAAGGTGGGTCAGGTGAAGCTTTCTTT.

The CDR3 sequence is CASSIADRWNEKLFF. CDR3 DNA sequence: TGTGCCAGTAGTATAGCGGACAGGTGGAATGAAAAACTGTTTTTT. The chain uses TRBV19 and TRBJ1-4, with 7 bases fitting TRBD1. The CDR3 covers 15 residues. Trimming cost V 1 base and J 5 bases; bases outside gene matches: 4. The germline V gene has CDR1 LNHDA and CDR2 SQIVND (reference sequence).

This clone has a single count. The J gene is TRBJ1-1, the V gene TRBV7-2, with D tentatively TRBD1 (6 bases). The CDR3 length is 15 residues. Deletions cut 3 bases from V and 3 bases from J, with 14 bases between. In germline, CDR1 is SGHTA, CDR2 FQGNSA. CDR3 sequence: CASSFYRAGDTEAFF. As DNA, the CDR3 is TGTGCCAGCAGCTTTTACAGGGCAGGCGACACTGAAGCTTTCTTT.

J is TRBJ2-6 and V is TRBV10-3; weak D call: TRBD2 (6 bases). Trimming took off 2 bases at V and 0 bases at J, with 8 bases between the two ends. CDR1 is ENHRY, CDR2 SYGVKD, per germline. The CDR3 contains 16 residues. Here the CDR3 DNA reads TGTGCCATCAGTGAGATGGGGGGCTCTGGGGCCAACGTCCTGACTTTC. It translates to CAISEMGGSGANVLTF.

V usage is TRBV3-1 (or the pseudogene TRBV3-2) and J usage is TRBJ2-1; D is perhaps TRBD2 (6 bases). Trimming took 3 bases from V and 8 from J, leaving 20 bases between them. The germline V gene encodes CDR1 LGHDT and CDR2 YNNKEL (reference sequence). There are 16 residues in the CDR3. The CDR3 protein is CASSHLLASRGDEQFF. CDR3 in DNA: TGTGCCAGCAGCCATCTACTAGCCTCGCGGGGCGATGAGCAGTTCTTC.